The rows below give T cell receptor beta chains drawn from one sample of a study of cytomegalovirus exposure and HLA in healthy donors. The assay was immunoSEQ multiplex PCR, and TCRdb's table has in-frame clones only and misses some. The sample consists of about 91,000 clones, about 90% of them appearing once. Sequencing used PBMCs. Receptors originate from a man aged 18 to 30 in good health and CMV-seronegative. CDR3s include the opening cysteine and the closing phenylalanine or tryptophan. The D gene is left open where the match is weak. Clone size appears in some rows only: once, few, many, or a class for an expanded clone.

d_call,clone_size,j_call,v_call,cdr3_aa,cdr3_nt
NA,once,TRBJ1-4,TRBV29-1,CSVEDGRGNEKLFF,TGCAGCGTTGAAGACGGCAGGGGTAATGAAAAACTGTTTTTT
TRBD2,NA,TRBJ2-7,TRBV4-1,CASSQAPVGLAGDLYEQYF,TGCGCCAGCAGCCAAGCGCCCGTGGGGCTAGCGGGAGACCTTTACGAGCAGTACTTC
TRBD2,NA,TRBJ2-1,TRBV11-2,CASSATGTRGGEQFF,TGTGCCAGCAGCGCGACCGGGACTAGGGGCGGCGAGCAGTTCTTC
TRBD1,NA,TRBJ2-7,TRBV28,CASRPTGTAYEQYF,TGTGCCAGCAGGCCTACCGGGACAGCTTACGAGCAGTACTTC
NA,few,TRBJ2-1,TRBV7-9,CASSSLEYSLNEQFF,TGTGCCAGCAGCTCACTGGAGTACTCACTCAATGAGCAGTTCTTC
NA,NA,TRBJ1-5,TRBV11-3,CASSLLPPLRSNQPQHF,TGTGCCAGCAGTTTGCTACCACCGCTGCGGTCCAATCAGCCCCAGCATTTT
NA,NA,TRBJ2-1,TRBV28,CASSFIRGEQFF,TGTGCCAGCAGTTTTATCCGCGGTGAGCAGTTCTTC
NA,NA,TRBJ1-1,TRBV11-1,CASRWSRTEGAFF,TGTGCCAGCAGATGGAGTAGGACGGAGGGGGCTTTCTTT
TRBD2,NA,TRBJ2-4,TRBV7-2,CASSLGGTSGKNIQYF,TGTGCCAGCAGCTTAGGCGGGACTAGCGGAAAAAACATTCAGTACTTC
NA,NA,TRBJ1-1,TRBV28,CASSSEGPRGTEAFF,TGTGCCAGCAGTTCTGAGGGGCCGCGGGGCACTGAAGCTTTCTTT
TRBD2,NA,TRBJ2-7,TRBV28,CASSLEAGGLAYEQYF,TGTGCCAGCAGTTTAGAAGCGGGAGGTCTTGCCTACGAGCAGTACTTC
NA,NA,TRBJ2-5,TRBV5-3,CARSLSTQETQYF,TGTGCCAGAAGCTTGAGTACTCAAGAGACCCAGTACTTC
NA,NA,TRBJ1-5,TRBV7-8,CASSLRGGLEDNQPQHF,TGTGCCAGCAGCTTAAGGGGGGGTCTGGAGGACAATCAGCCCCAGCATTTT
NA,NA,TRBJ2-5,TRBV5-8,CASSPPPGQETQYF,TGTGCCAGCAGCCCCCCCCCAGGCCAAGAGACCCAGTACTTC
TRBD2,NA,TRBJ2-4,TRBV4-1,CASSQVAGVLLAKNIQYF,TGCGCCAGCAGCCAAGTGGCGGGAGTTCTACTAGCCAAAAACATTCAGTACTTC
TRBD1,NA,TRBJ1-4,TRBV14,CASSQEGTVPVVEKLFF,TGTGCCAGCAGCCAAGAGGGGACAGTTCCGGTAGTGGAAAAACTGTTTTTT
NA,NA,TRBJ1-2,TRBV2,CASSVQGNYGYTF,TGTGCCAGCAGTGTTCAGGGTAACTATGGCTACACCTTC
TRBD1,NA,TRBJ1-1,TRBV5-1,CASSLVGQNEAFF,TGCGCCAGCAGCTTGGTGGGACAGAACGAAGCTTTCTTT
NA,NA,TRBJ1-5,TRBV7-9,CASTREGTQPQHF,TGTGCCAGCACCCGGGAGGGTACTCAGCCCCAGCATTTT
NA,NA,TRBJ1-2,TRBV6-1,CASSEALGSYGYTF,TGTGCCAGCAGTGAAGCGCTAGGATCCTATGGCTACACCTTC